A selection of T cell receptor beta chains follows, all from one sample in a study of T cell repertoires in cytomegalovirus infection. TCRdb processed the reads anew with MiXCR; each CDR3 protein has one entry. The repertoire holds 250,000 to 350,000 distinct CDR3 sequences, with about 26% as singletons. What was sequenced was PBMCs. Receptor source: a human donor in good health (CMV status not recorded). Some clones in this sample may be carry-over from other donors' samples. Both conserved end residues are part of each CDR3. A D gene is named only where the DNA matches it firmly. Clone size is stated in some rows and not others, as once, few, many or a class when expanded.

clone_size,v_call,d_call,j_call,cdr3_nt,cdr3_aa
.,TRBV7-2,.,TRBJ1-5,TGTACCAGCAGCTTAGGTGCAGGGGATGGTCAGCCCCAGCATTTT,CTSSLGAGDGQPQHF
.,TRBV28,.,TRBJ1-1,TGTGCCAGCAGTTTATTAGGAGGGGCCAACACTGAAGCTTTCTTT,CASSLLGGANTEAFF
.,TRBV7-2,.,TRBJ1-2,TGTGCCAGCAGCTTAGCTGTGAGGGGCTACACCTTC,CASSLAVRGYTF
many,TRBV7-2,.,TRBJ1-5,TGTGCCAGCAGCTTAGGAGACCTTAGGAATCAGCCCCAGCATTTT,CASSLGDLRNQPQHF
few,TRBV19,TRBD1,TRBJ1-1,TGTGCCAGTAGTATAGGGACAGGTTGGGAGAACACTGAAGCTTTCTTT,CASSIGTGWENTEAFF
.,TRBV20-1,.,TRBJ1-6,TGCAGTGCTAGAGATTCGAGCTCCTATAATTCACCCCTCCACTTT,CSARDSSSYNSPLHF
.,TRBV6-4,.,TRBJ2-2,TGTGCCAGCAGTGGAGAGGGGGTTTCTGGGGAGCTGTTTTTT,CASSGEGVSGELFF
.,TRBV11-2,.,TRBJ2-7,TGTGCCAGCGGGGGGTCCCCTGGGGCCGGTAGGGAGCAGTACTTC,CASGGSPGAGREQYF
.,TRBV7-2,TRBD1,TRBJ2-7,TGTGCCAGCAGCTTAAATCGGGTACAGGGGTACGAGCAGTACTTC,CASSLNRVQGYEQYF
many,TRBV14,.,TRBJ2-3,TGTGCCAGCAGCCCCGACAGTGTCACAGATACGCAGTATTTT,CASSPDSVTDTQYF
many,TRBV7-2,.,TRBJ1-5,TGTGCCAGCAGCCAGAGGGGGGGCGATCAGCCCCAGCATTTT,CASSQRGGDQPQHF
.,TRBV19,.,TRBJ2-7,TGTGCCAGTAGTATCCGGACGGGCGGTTCCTACGAGCAGTACTTC,CASSIRTGGSYEQYF
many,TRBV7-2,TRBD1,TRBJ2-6,TGTGCCAGCAGCGTGACGGGACAGGTCTCTGGGGCCAACGTCCTGACTTTC,CASSVTGQVSGANVLTF
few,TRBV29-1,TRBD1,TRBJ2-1,TGCAGTGGTCTCGGACAGGGATCCTACAATGAGCAGTTCTTC,CSGLGQGSYNEQFF
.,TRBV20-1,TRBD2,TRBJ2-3,TGCAGTGCTAGAGTGGCTAGCGGGGGAGATACGCAGTATTTT,CSARVASGGDTQYF
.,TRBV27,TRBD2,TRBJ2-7,TGTGCCAGCAGTTTTGATAGCGGGAGCCTCTCCTACGAGCAGTACTTC,CASSFDSGSLSYEQYF
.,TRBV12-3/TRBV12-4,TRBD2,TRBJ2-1,TGTGCCAGCAGTCTGGGGGAGGGCCCCGAGCAGTTCTTC,CASSLGEGPEQFF